A single sample is the source of the 3 T cell receptor beta chains below, sequenced in a study of blood T cell repertoires in COVID-19. Here immunoSEQ multiplex PCR was the method, and the copy in TCRdb shows in-frame clones only, minus some. The data hold over 60,000 clones, with approximately 80% observed a single time. Sequencing was performed on peripheral blood. These receptors were taken from a man aged 50 or older with COVID-19, enrolled during active disease.

The chain carries TRBV7-9 and TRBJ2-7; D ambiguous. The CDR3 contains 11 residues. V lost 5 bases and J 6 bases, leaving 8 bases between the germline ends. The V gene's germline CDR1 is SEHNR and CDR2 FQNEAQ (reference sequence). The CDR3 DNA reads as TGTGCCAGCAGCCCCCTCCGCGAGCAGTACTTC. It yields the protein CASSPLREQYF.

The J gene is TRBJ2-1, the V gene TRBV11-3; D gene unclear. This CDR3 has 15 residues. V was shortened by 0 bases and J by 6 bases, with 12 bases between the two germline ends. Germline V CDR1 and CDR2: SGHNT, YENEEA. CDR3 sequence: CASSLDHGSSNEQFF. The CDR3 nucleotides read TGTGCCAGCAGCTTAGATCACGGTTCGAGCAATGAGCAGTTCTTC.

The chain carries TRBV30 and TRBJ2-3, with a weak D call TRBD2 (7 bases). Per the germline V gene, CDR1 is GTSNPN and CDR2 is SVGIG (reference sequence). The CDR3 runs to 16 residues. Trimming removed 2 bases at V and 1 base at J, with 16 bases between. CDR3 in DNA: TGTGCCTGGAGTCTAGGGGGGGAACCACGCACAGATACGCAGTATTTT. This gives the protein CAWSLGGEPRTDTQYF. Full variable domain (rest looked up from reference TRBV30 and TRBJ2-3): SQTIHQWPATLVQPVGSPLSLECTVEGTSNPNLYWYRQAAGRGLQLLFYSVGIGQISSEVPQNLSASRPQDRQFILSSKKLLLSDSGFYLCAWSLGGEPRTDTQYFGPGTRLTVL.